This T cell receptor (beta chain) stems from a study of blood T cell repertoires in COVID-19. Clones were read by immunoSEQ multiplex PCR, and TCRdb kept only the in-frame ones, dropping some. Of about 110,000 clones listed, about three quarters are singletons. From germline, CDR1 is SGHTA and CDR2 FQGNSA. With 2 bases removed from V and 5 bases from J, the gap between germline ends came to 10 bases. CDR3 length equals 14 residues. The specimen was peripheral blood. The source of this sequence is a man between 65 and 79 years old with acute or convalescent COVID-19. The J gene is TRBJ2-1, the V gene TRBV7-2; maybe TRBD2 (6 bases). The CDR3 DNA reads TGTGCCAGCAGCTTATGGGGGGTACACAATGAGCAGTTCTTC. Its protein is CASSLWGVHNEQFF.